This T cell receptor (beta chain) stems from a study of early T cells in non-severe SARS-CoV-2 infection. The germline V gene has CDR1 SQVTM and CDR2 ANQGSEA. The CDR3 consists of 18 residues. V shed 5 bases and J 4 bases; nucleotides not matched to a gene: 16. TCRdb recomputed calls from the 5' RACE reads with MiXCR, one row per CDR3 protein. Among roughly 50,000 distinct CDR3 sequences listed, about 7.7% were seen once. The material was whole blood, obtained at baseline. The TCR sequence derives from an adult who was a healthcare worker with PCR-confirmed SARS-CoV-2 infection or an uninfected control (not recorded which). This chain uses TRBV29-1 with TRBJ2-3, with 12 nucleotides matching TRBD2. The CDR3 protein is CSVIPEVLAGGQPDTQYF. CDR3 nucleotide sequence: TGCAGCGTTATCCCGGAGGTGCTAGCGGGAGGGCAACCAGATACGCAGTATTTT.